The T cell receptor (beta chain) under discussion was sequenced for a study of vaccination effects on CD4 cells after COVID-19. Points from the study as a whole: Marked clonal contraction of infection- and vaccine-induced clones was seen late after vaccination.

V was cut by 4 bases and J by 2 bases, with 18 bases left in between. CDR3 length: 17 residues. The germline V gene encodes CDR1 ENHRY and CDR2 SYGVKD. Method: immunoSEQ multiplex PCR; TCRdb's copy keeps in-frame clones and lacks some. This sample yields more than 25,000 clones, of which roughly two thirds are seen a single time; 25% to 30% belongs to the top ten. As concerns this clone: Its antigen remains unknown.

Antigen-specific CD4+ T cells were expanded with viral peptide pools in the ViraFEST assay before sequencing. Culture lasted around eleven days before CD4+ T cell isolation. Cultivation was performed at some 1.9 million PBMC per well with 8 to 10 IU/ml IL-2 and 9 to 10 ug/ml peptides added. Cultures had half their medium replaced with IL-2 medium on days 3 and 7. The source is a human donor who received a COVID-19 vaccine. The V and J genes are TRBV10-3 and TRBJ1-3; D perhaps matches TRBD1 (5 bases). Sequenced here: CD4+ T cells from PBMCs cultured with HCoV-229E spike peptides, sampled before COVID-19 vaccination. CDR3 residues: CAISGGTELWAGNTIYF. CDR3 bases: TGTGCCATCAGTGGGGGGACTGAACTCTGGGCTGGAAACACCATATATTTT.